These 10 T cell receptor beta chains were all obtained from the same sample, sequenced in a study of blood T cell repertoires in COVID-19. The repertoire was sequenced with immunoSEQ multiplex PCR; TCRdb's copy has only in-frame clones and lacks some. The table shows under 200,000 clones, with about 85% occurring only once. Sequenced: peripheral blood. All receptors come from a woman of 80 years or more with acute or convalescent COVID-19.

The V gene is TRBV29-1, the J gene TRBJ2-3, with a tentative D call TRBD2 (7 bases). Germline values: CDR1 SQVTM, CDR2 ANQGSEA. The CDR3 totals 18 residues. The ends were cut back, 5 bases at V and 1 base at J, with 25 bases in the middle. The DNA for the CDR3 is TGCAGCGTTCACTCCGGGAGCGGCGGAGGGGGGGGCACAGATACGCAGTATTTT. Protein: CSVHSGSGGGGGTDTQYF.

The chain is built from TRBV3-1 (or the pseudogene TRBV3-2) and TRBJ2-1; D possibly corresponds to TRBD2 (5 bases). Germline values: CDR1 LGHDT, CDR2 YNNKEL (reference sequence). V was shortened by 0 bases and J by 5 bases, with 11 bases between the two germline ends. The CDR3 spans 15 residues. The chain's CDR3 is CASSQDLARHNEQFF. The CDR3 nucleotides are TGTGCCAGCAGCCAAGATTTAGCGAGGCACAATGAGCAGTTCTTC.

V gene TRBV11-2 combines with J gene TRBJ2-1, with TRBD2 identical over 14 bases. The CDR3 contains 15 residues. The V gene's germline CDR1 is SGHAT and CDR2 FQNNGV. The trim removed 5 bases at V and 9 bases at J, leaving 6 bases unmatched. For the CDR3, the DNA is TGTGCCAGCAGCCCTTCCGGGACTAGCGGGGGTGAGCAGTTCTTC. It yields the protein CASSPSGTSGGEQFF. Full variable domain (rest looked up from reference TRBV11-2 and TRBJ2-1): EAGVAQSPRYKIIEKRQSVAFWCNPISGHATLYWYQQILGQGPKLLIQFQNNGVVDDSQLPKDRFSAERLKGVDSTLKIQPAKLEDSAVYLCASSPSGTSGGEQFFGPGTRLTVL.

The V call is TRBV10-1, the J call TRBJ1-2; D is uncertain. V lost 0 bases to trimming and J lost 5 bases, with 7 bases between them. Germline-derived CDR1 and CDR2 are WNHNN and SYGVQD (reference sequence). This CDR3 has 13 amino acids. DNA of the CDR3: TGCGCCAGCAGTGAGTCGACTCGTTATGGCTACACCTTC. As protein: CASSESTRYGYTF.

The chain has TRBV11-3 and TRBJ2-1; 10 nucleotides match TRBD2. The CDR3 is 15 amino acids. Losses at the gene ends were 1 base for V and 10 bases for J; bases not matched to a gene: 7. CDR1 and CDR2 (germline): SGHNT, YENEEA. CDR3 region: CASSLGAGGPEEQFF. CDR3 DNA sequence: TGTGCCAGCAGCTTAGGAGCGGGAGGGCCGGAGGAGCAGTTCTTC.

The rearrangement links TRBV5-4 to TRBJ2-5, with 11 bases fitting TRBD2. Trimming took 3 bases from V and 3 from J; bases not matched to a gene: 4. This CDR3 has 15 amino acids. Per germline, CDR1 SGHNT and CDR2 YYREEE (reference sequence). Here the CDR3 reads CASSSQLAGEETQYF. CDR3 nucleotide sequence: TGTGCCAGCAGCTCGCAACTAGCGGGAGAAGAGACCCAGTACTTC.

This chain joins TRBV6-2 or TRBV6-3 and TRBJ2-7, with 14 bases aligning to TRBD2. The trim removed 4 bases at V and 6 bases at J, leaving 14 bases unmatched. The germline V gene encodes CDR1 MNHEY and CDR2 SVGEGT. The CDR3 totals 18 residues. In DNA form, the CDR3 reads TGTGCCAGCAGTTTTTACACCGGGACTAGCGGGAGTCGGCGCGAGCAGTACTTC. Its protein is CASSFYTGTSGSRREQYF.

This chain links TRBV9 with TRBJ2-3; D is unclear. CDR1 is SGDLS and CDR2 is YYNGEE in the germline V gene. Trimming stripped 0 bases from V and 0 bases from J, with 14 bases between. The CDR3 spans 17 residues. The CDR3 DNA reads TGTGCCAGCAGCGTAGGAGGCGGTGCCGCTAGCACAGATACGCAGTATTTT. It translates to CASSVGGGAASTDTQYF.

The chain uses TRBV7-3 and TRBJ2-5; D remains unclear. The CDR3 has 14 amino acids. CDR1 and CDR2 (germline): SGHTA, FQGTGA. Trimming removed 2 bases at V and 1 base at J, with 8 bases between. The CDR3 loop reads CASSLDPGQETQYF. The CDR3 nucleotides read TGTGCCAGCAGCTTAGATCCAGGCCAAGAGACCCAGTACTTC.

The V call is TRBV7-4, the J call TRBJ2-7, with D unresolved. Germline-derived CDR1 and CDR2 are SGHVT and SQSDAQ. V dropped 5 bases and J dropped 4 bases, with 15 bases sitting between them. The CDR3 spans 14 residues. The CDR3, as DNA: TGTGCCAGCAGCCCGAGAAGGCTAGAATACGAGCAGTACTTC. Its translation: CASSPRRLEYEQYF.